This T cell receptor beta chain was found in a study of cytomegalovirus exposure and HLA in healthy donors. Study as a whole: According to later analysis, the same platform produced the 100 to 150 validation and about 700 first-cohort repertoires.

Turning to this clone: Its antigen is not identified.

The V and J ends lost 1 base and 6 bases respectively, with 16 bases between them. CDR1 KGHSH and CDR2 LQKENI come from the germline V gene. CDR3 length equals 16 residues. The table came from immunoSEQ multiplex PCR; TCRdb's copy has only in-frame clones and leaves some out. The repertoire holds about 130,000 clones, nearly 90% seen once, with over 8.5% in the top ten. Findings and caveats of the study: Among the CMV-associated chains, three were confirmed in vitro as specific for CMV antigens. The classifier reportedly diagnosed cytomegalovirus status with high specificity and sensitivity.

V is TRBV18 and J is TRBJ2-1; D is undetermined. The sequenced material came from PBMCs. This TCR was sampled from a woman aged 18-29 years in good health and CMV-seropositive. The CDR3 bases are TGTGCCAGCTCACCACTGCAGATGGCTAGTCCCAATGAGCAGTTCTTC. It encodes CASSPLQMASPNEQFF.